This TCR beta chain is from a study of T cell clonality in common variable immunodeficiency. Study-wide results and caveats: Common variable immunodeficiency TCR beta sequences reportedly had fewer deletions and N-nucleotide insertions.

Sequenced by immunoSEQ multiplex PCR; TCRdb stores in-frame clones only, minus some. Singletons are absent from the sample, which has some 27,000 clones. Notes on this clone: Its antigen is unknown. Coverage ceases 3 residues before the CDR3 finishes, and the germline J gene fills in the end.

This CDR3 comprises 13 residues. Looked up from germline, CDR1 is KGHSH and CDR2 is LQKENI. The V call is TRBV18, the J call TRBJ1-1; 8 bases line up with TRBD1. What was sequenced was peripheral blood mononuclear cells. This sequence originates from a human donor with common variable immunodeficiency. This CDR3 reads CASSPPQGARAFF. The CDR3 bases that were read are TGTGCCAGCTCACCACCGCAGGGGGCGAGA.